The entry below describes one TCR beta chain. The record originates from a study of cytomegalovirus exposure and HLA in healthy donors. Study summary: For the roughly 400 genotyped donors, 65% to 90% fell within the Caucasian-associated ancestry cluster.

Between the trimmed V and J ends, which lost 6 bases and 4 bases, there was a span of 17 bases. Germline V gene data show CDR1 as SGHRS and CDR2 as YFSETQ. The CDR3 has 16 amino acids. Vbeta (60) and Jbeta (13) primers were used in the PCR. Per the original methods: In a later analysis, about 9.9 million of approximately 86 million unique beta chains occurred in at least two donors. Assay: immunoSEQ multiplex PCR; the TCRdb copy retains only in-frame clones and omits some. V, J and clone size are taken as reported in that table, and D and trimming were inferred from the DNA itself. The sample has 210,000 or so clones; approximately 84% are singletons.

Sequenced input: PBMCs. This clonotype was obtained from a girl under 10 years old in good health and CMV-seronegative. The chain employs TRBV5-1 and TRBJ1-6; D is perhaps TRBD1 (5 bases). CDR3 residues: CASTPGGGEYNSPLHF. The CDR3 region has the DNA TGCGCCAGCACCCCCGGGGGGGGTGAGTATAATTCACCCCTCCACTTT.